This T cell receptor beta chain emerged from a study of CD8 T cells in ankylosing spondylitis. Germline values: CDR1 MNHEY, CDR2 SMNVEV (reference sequence). V gave up 5 bases and J gave up 5 bases, with 15 bases separating them. The CDR3 sequence is 14 residues long. Study findings and constraints: Ankylosing spondylitis blood appeared to be characterized by a TCR beta motif of under ten highly homologous variants.

Many counts were recorded for this clonotype. The target antigen is unknown. TCRdb re-called the 5' RACE reads through MiXCR, storing one row per CDR3 protein. The sample has some 220,000 distinct CDR3 sequences; approximately 7.3% are singletons. The V gene is TRBV27, the J gene TRBJ1-1, with D perhaps matching TRBD1 (5 bases). The origin of this receptor is a male donor with ankylosing spondylitis. The specimen sequenced was blood, either unsorted or a sorted T cell fraction (not recorded which). CDR3 sequence reads: CASSLLGAGTEAFF. CDR3 coding DNA: TGTGCCAGCAGTCTACTCGGGGCAGGTACTGAAGCTTTCTTT.